The 32 T cell receptor beta chains below come from one sample, sequenced in a study of tissue T cells after allogeneic stem cell transplantation. Here immunoSEQ multiplex PCR was the method, and the copy in TCRdb shows in-frame clones only, minus some. This table holds some 25,000 clones, 73% found once. The sample consisted of tissue from the ileum, taken at autopsy. These receptors all stem from an older female donor with lung cancer.

This chain uses TRBV5-1 with TRBJ2-1, with D possibly being TRBD2 (7 bases). The V and J ends lost 3 bases and 0 bases respectively, with 10 bases between them. Germline assignment: CDR1 SGHRS and CDR2 YFSETQ. The CDR3 totals 15 residues. The CDR3 coding sequence is TGCGCCAGCAGCTCGGGGGGCAGCTCCTACAATGAGCAGTTCTTC. It translates to CASSSGGSSYNEQFF.

This clone was counted a few times. The chain has TRBV7-8 and TRBJ1-1; 7 bases are a match to TRBD1. With V trimmed by 8 bases and J by 0 bases, 12 bases remained unmatched. Germline lookup yields CDR1 SGHVS and CDR2 FQNEAQ. The CDR3 sequence is 16 residues long. CDR3 loop: CASQMTGQIMNTEAFF. CDR3 bases: TGTGCCAGCCAGATGACAGGGCAAATTATGAACACTGAAGCTTTCTTT.

The V gene is TRBV6-5, the J gene TRBJ2-5; D perhaps matches TRBD2 (6 bases). Trimming removed 6 bases from V and 7 bases from J, with 12 bases in between. Germline V gene sequence: CDR1 MNHEY, CDR2 SVGAGI. The CDR3 spans 12 residues. CDR3 sequence: CASRGGVLTQYF. CDR3 nucleotide sequence: TGTGCCAGCAGGGGCGGGGTGTTGACCCAGTACTTC.

The V and J genes are TRBV3-1 (or the pseudogene TRBV3-2) and TRBJ2-7; unclear D gene. Germline V CDR1 and CDR2: LGHDT, YNNKEL (reference sequence). Trimming shortened V by 1 base and J by 0 bases, and 10 bases separated the two germline ends. CDR3 length: 15 residues. The chain's CDR3 is CASSQASGSSYEQYF. In nucleotides, the CDR3 is TGTGCCAGCAGCCAAGCTAGTGGAAGCTCCTACGAGCAGTACTTC.

The rearrangement uses TRBV5-1 and TRBJ2-3, with 14 bases matching TRBD2. The CDR3 has 15 residues. Germline V gene data show CDR1 as SGHRS and CDR2 as YFSETQ. The ends lost 5 bases at V and 5 bases at J; junction bases unmatched: 4. Here the CDR3 DNA reads TGCGCCAGCAGTCGGACTAGCGGGGGGCAAGATACGCAGTATTTT. Translating gives CASSRTSGGQDTQYF.

The rearrangement uses TRBV7-9 and TRBJ1-1, with TRBD1 identical over 7 bases. The CDR3 sequence is 13 residues long. The germline V gene encodes CDR1 SEHNR and CDR2 FQNEAQ (reference sequence). The V segment lost 6 bases and the J segment 3 bases; nucleotides outside the gene matches: 4. The DNA of the CDR3 is TGTGCCAGCAGTCGTGACAGGGACACTGAAGCTTTCTTT. It yields the protein CASSRDRDTEAFF. The entire variable domain, with the rest obtained from reference TRBV7-9 and TRBJ1-1, is as follows: DTGVSQNPRHKITKRGQNVTFRCDPISEHNRLYWYRQTLGQGPEFLTYFQNEAQLEKSRLLSDRFSAERPKGSFSTLEIQRTEQGDSAMYLCASSRDRDTEAFFGQGTRLTVV.

Concerning this clone itself: Mismatch with germline at one junction end may stem from a read error. This CDR3 reads CASSLATGAGSPLHF. The CDR3, as DNA: TGCGCCAGCAGTTTGGCCACAGGGGCGGGCTCACCCCTCCACTTT. The chain joins TRBV5-1 to TRBJ1-6; 7 bases are shared with TRBD1. The CDR3 has 15 amino acids. Germline V gene sequence: CDR1 SGHRS, CDR2 YFSETQ. The whole variable domain, remainder taken from reference TRBV5-1 and TRBJ1-6, is KAGVTQTPRYLIKTRGQQVTLSCSPISGHRSVSWYQQTPGQGLQFLFEYFSETQRNKGNFPGRFSGRQFSNSRSEMNVSTLELGDSALYLCASSLATGAGSPLHFGNGTRLTVT.

The chain uses TRBV9 and TRBJ2-1, with 13 bases lining up with TRBD2. V lost 3 bases, J lost 6 bases, and 6 bases stayed unmatched. This CDR3 region has 16 residues. Per the germline V gene, CDR1 is SGDLS and CDR2 is YYNGEE. DNA for the CDR3: TGTGCCAGCAGCGGTATACTAGCGGGAGGGGGCAATGAGCAGTTCTTC. This translates into CASSGILAGGGNEQFF.

The chain links TRBV9 to TRBJ2-7, with D uncertain. Trimming cost V 3 bases and J 5 bases, with 15 bases left between them. Germline CDR1 and CDR2: SGDLS and YYNGEE. The CDR3 consists of 14 residues. The CDR3 sequence: CASSATGPVDEQYF. For the CDR3, the DNA is TGTGCCAGCAGCGCAACCGGACCTGTAGACGAGCAGTACTTC.

This rearrangement joins TRBV9 to TRBJ2-3; weak D call: TRBD2 (5 bases). The CDR3 runs to 15 residues. V lost 2 bases to trimming and J lost 5 bases, with 15 bases between them. Germline loops: CDR1 SGDLS, CDR2 YYNGEE. Here the CDR3 DNA reads TGTGCCAGCAGCGTCCGGGGAAGGGTGGTAGATACGCAGTATTTT. This sequence encodes CASSVRGRVVDTQYF.

This chain joins TRBV12-3 or TRBV12-4 and TRBJ1-5; D remains unclear. The germline V and J ends were trimmed by 3 bases and 9 bases, with 12 bases remaining between them. There are 13 residues in the CDR3. CDR3 nucleotides: TGTGCCAGCAGTTTGGGTTACAGAGGGCCCCAGCATTTT. Its protein product is CASSLGYRGPQHF.

The chain is built from TRBV6-2 or TRBV6-3 and TRBJ1-5; the D is unclear. V was trimmed by 2 bases and J by 6 bases, leaving 5 bases between them. CDR1 and CDR2 from the germline V gene are MNHEY and SVGEGT. The CDR3 has 12 residues. The CDR3 region is CASSYPPQPQHF. CDR3 sequence (DNA): TGTGCCAGCAGTTACCCCCCTCAGCCCCAGCATTTT.

The chain's CDR3 is CASSLRQGSGNTIYF. In nucleotides, the CDR3 is TGTGCCAGCAGCCTCCGACAGGGCTCTGGAAACACCATATATTTT. The V gene is TRBV7-7, the J gene TRBJ1-3, with TRBD1 identical over 7 bases. V lost 5 bases, J lost 0 bases, and 4 bases stayed unmatched. Germline CDR1 and CDR2: SSHAT and FNYEAQ (reference sequence). This CDR3 is 15 amino acids long.

This clone was seen a handful of times. The chain is built from TRBV7-9 and TRBJ1-2; D is undetermined. The germline gives CDR1 SEHNR, CDR2 FQNEAQ (reference sequence). This CDR3 has 13 amino acids. V was shortened by 1 base and J by 7 bases, with 10 bases between the two germline ends. CDR3 DNA: TGTGCCAGCAGCTTAGTCTACCTAGGTGGCTACACCTTC. It encodes CASSLVYLGGYTF.

This rearrangement joins TRBV19 to TRBJ1-2; TRBD1 might be the D (5 bases). The CDR3 runs to 12 residues. Between the trimmed V and J ends, which lost 6 bases and 4 bases, there was a span of 9 bases. Germline lookup yields CDR1 LNHDA and CDR2 SQIVND (reference sequence). CDR3 coding DNA: TGTGCCAGTAGGGACACGATCTATGGCTACACCTTC. Translated, it gives CASRDTIYGYTF.

This chain connects TRBV4-3 to TRBJ1-2, with a possible D match to TRBD1 (5 bases). The germline V gene encodes CDR1 LGHNA and CDR2 YSLEER. The V end lost 5 bases, the J end lost 2 bases, and 15 bases lay between the germline ends. This CDR3 region has 15 residues. The CDR3 is CASSLHGGGNYGYTF. The DNA for the CDR3 is TGCGCCAGCAGCTTACACGGGGGAGGGAACTATGGCTACACCTTC.

This chain uses TRBV4-3 with TRBJ1-2; possible D gene TRBD1, 5 bases. CDR1 and CDR2 from the germline V gene are LGHNA and YSLEER. V was clipped by 4 bases and J by 6 bases, with 18 bases between them. The CDR3 is 15 residues long. CDR3: CASSPYRSTVDGYTF. The CDR3 nucleotides are TGCGCCAGCAGCCCATACAGGTCGACGGTGGATGGCTACACCTTC.

The chain uses TRBV7-2 and TRBJ2-5, with 10 nucleotides matching TRBD2. Trimming took 2 bases from V and 4 from J; bases not matched to a gene: 7. This CDR3 has 16 amino acids. Germline CDR1 SGHTA, CDR2 FQGNSA. The CDR3 loop reads CASSLTSGVGGETQYF. The DNA for the CDR3 is TGTGCCAGCAGCTTAACTAGCGGGGTTGGAGGAGAGACCCAGTACTTC.

This clone appeared a few times. J is TRBJ1-4 and V is TRBV4-1, with TRBD1 matching 7 bases. Trimming at V came to 1 base and at J to 10 bases, leaving 9 bases not matched to a gene. From germline, CDR1 is MGHRA and CDR2 YSYEKL. The CDR3 runs 15 residues. CDR3 coding DNA: TGCGCCAGCAGCCAAGTGATGAGACAGGGAAGAAAACTGTTTTTT. This encodes CASSQVMRQGRKLFF.

This clone was detected once. This chain links TRBV15 with TRBJ2-3; the D is unclear. Looked up from germline, CDR1 is LNHNV and CDR2 is YYDKDF (reference sequence). The CDR3 is 15 amino acids. Trimming stripped 0 bases from V and 1 base from J, with 8 bases between. CDR3 region: CATSRDFRGTDTQYF. The CDR3 bases are TGTGCCACCAGCAGAGACTTCCGGGGCACAGATACGCAGTATTTT.

J is TRBJ2-5 and V is TRBV7-2, with D tentatively TRBD1 (6 bases). Trimming removed 4 bases from V and 1 base from J, with 13 bases in between. The germline gives CDR1 SGHTA, CDR2 FQGNSA. This CDR3 is built from 15 residues. CDR3 amino acids: CASSSLGQSQETQYF. CDR3 sequence (DNA): TGTGCCAGCAGCTCCCTCGGACAGTCCCAAGAGACCCAGTACTTC.

The genes are TRBV5-1 and TRBJ2-7; TRBD1 agrees at 9 bases. The CDR3 spans 14 residues. V gave up 4 bases and J gave up 6 bases; unmatched junction bases: 8. Germline V gene lookup returns CDR1 SGHRS and CDR2 YFSETQ. CDR3: CASSDPQGAREQYF. As DNA, the CDR3 is TGCGCCAGCAGCGACCCACAGGGGGCGCGCGAGCAGTACTTC. Combining the CDR3 with reference TRBV5-1 and TRBJ2-7 gives the whole variable domain KAGVTQTPRYLIKTRGQQVTLSCSPISGHRSVSWYQQTPGQGLQFLFEYFSETQRNKGNFPGRFSGRQFSNSRSEMNVSTLELGDSALYLCASSDPQGAREQYFGPGTRLTVT.

This clone was seen just once. The chain couples TRBV15 to TRBJ1-2; D is uncertain. The CDR3 length is 12 residues. The germline CDR1 and CDR2 sequences are LNHNV and YYDKDF (reference sequence). V was clipped by 3 bases and J by 1 base, with 3 bases between them. CDR3 residues: CATSSNNYGYTF. CDR3 bases: TGTGCCACCAGCAGCAATAACTATGGCTACACCTTC.

J is TRBJ2-7 and V is TRBV18; possibly TRBD1 for D (5 bases). Germline assignment: CDR1 KGHSH and CDR2 LQKENI. V was cut by 5 bases and J by 9 bases, with 20 bases left in between. The CDR3 consists of 14 residues. CDR3 protein: CASSEDGHSNGQYF. CDR3 sequence (DNA): TGTGCCAGCTCAGAAGACGGACATAGCAATGGGCAGTACTTC.

The CDR3 protein is CASSLVGTGGDTEAFF. DNA of the CDR3: TGTGCCAGCAGCTTGGTGGGGACAGGGGGTGACACTGAAGCTTTCTTT. The V gene is TRBV5-5, the J gene TRBJ1-1; the match to TRBD1 covers 11 bases. CDR1 is SGHKS and CDR2 is YYEKEE in the germline V gene (reference sequence). The CDR3 consists of 16 residues. V trimming: 0 bases; J trimming: 3 bases; junction bases outside the gene matches: 4.

The chain has TRBV7-6 and TRBJ2-1, with D unclear. The germline V gene encodes CDR1 SGHVS and CDR2 FNYEAQ. This CDR3 spans 15 amino acids. The ends were cut back, 2 bases at V and 4 bases at J, with 12 bases in the middle. CDR3 DNA sequence: TGTGCCAGCAGCTTAAGCGAGAGCCGGTACAATGAGCAGTTCTTC. This gives the protein CASSLSESRYNEQFF.

The chain links TRBV14 to TRBJ1-2; 7 nucleotides agree with TRBD1. The CDR3 has 13 residues. From germline, CDR1 is SGHDN and CDR2 FVKESK. After removal of 3 bases from V and 7 bases from J, the junction contained 5 bases not matched to a gene. CDR3 amino acids: CASSHQTGIGYTF. The CDR3 nucleotides are TGTGCCAGCAGCCACCAGACAGGGATTGGCTACACCTTC.

The CDR3 is CASPPHNPVTPASTDTQYF. The CDR3 DNA follows: TGCGCCAGCCCACCCCACAATCCGGTGACCCCTGCGAGCACAGATACGCAGTATTTT. The chain recombines TRBV5-1 with TRBJ2-3; D is ambiguous. Germline CDR1 SGHRS, CDR2 YFSETQ. The CDR3 sequence is 19 residues long. V lost 7 bases and J lost 0, with 27 bases in between.

For the CDR3, the DNA is TGTGCCACCAGCAGAGATCCCAGGGCGAGGAATGAGCAGTTCTTC. Protein: CATSRDPRARNEQFF. The chain recombines TRBV15 with TRBJ2-1; tentatively, D is TRBD1 (5 bases). Germline V lookup: CDR1 LNHNV, CDR2 YYDKDF (reference sequence). Trimming removed 0 bases at V and 7 bases at J, with 13 bases between. The CDR3 is 15 amino acids. The whole variable domain, remainder taken from reference TRBV15 and TRBJ2-1, is DAMVIQNPRYQVTQFGKPVTLSCSQTLNHNVMYWYQQKSSQAPKLLFHYYDKDFNNEADTPDNFQSRRPNTSFCFLDIRSPGLGDTAMYLCATSRDPRARNEQFFGPGTRLTVL.

The rearrangement uses TRBV29-1 and TRBJ2-3; D is possibly TRBD2 (5 bases). V was pared by 3 bases and J by 1 base, with 17 bases between. The CDR3 is made up of 16 amino acids. CDR1 is SQVTM, CDR2 ANQGSEA, per germline. The CDR3 DNA is TGCAGCGTTGATGGGATCTCGAGGGTAGGCACAGATACGCAGTATTTT. Encoded protein: CSVDGISRVGTDTQYF.

This chain connects TRBV19 to TRBJ2-3, with 8 bases lining up with TRBD2. Unmatched junction bases numbered 7, after V lost 1 base and J lost 4 bases. There are 16 residues in the CDR3. Germline CDR1 reads LNHDA; CDR2 reads SQIVND (reference sequence). The CDR3 DNA follows: TGTGCCAGTAGTATAGGGACTAGCTTGGCCTCAGATACGCAGTATTTT. Translation: CASSIGTSLASDTQYF.

This chain links TRBV7-9 with TRBJ2-2; 12 positions match TRBD2. Germline CDR1 is SEHNR and CDR2 is FQNEAQ (reference sequence). The CDR3 has 15 residues. With 5 bases clipped from V and 4 bases from J, the junction kept 2 bases outside the gene matches. Here the CDR3 DNA reads TGTGCCAGCAGCCCTAGCGGGGGGGCCACCGGGGAGCTGTTTTTT. Translated: CASSPSGGATGELFF. Together with reference TRBV7-9 and TRBJ2-2, the CDR3 gives the full variable domain: DTGVSQNPRHKITKRGQNVTFRCDPISEHNRLYWYRQTLGQGPEFLTYFQNEAQLEKSRLLSDRFSAERPKGSFSTLEIQRTEQGDSAMYLCASSPSGGATGELFFGEGSRLTVL.